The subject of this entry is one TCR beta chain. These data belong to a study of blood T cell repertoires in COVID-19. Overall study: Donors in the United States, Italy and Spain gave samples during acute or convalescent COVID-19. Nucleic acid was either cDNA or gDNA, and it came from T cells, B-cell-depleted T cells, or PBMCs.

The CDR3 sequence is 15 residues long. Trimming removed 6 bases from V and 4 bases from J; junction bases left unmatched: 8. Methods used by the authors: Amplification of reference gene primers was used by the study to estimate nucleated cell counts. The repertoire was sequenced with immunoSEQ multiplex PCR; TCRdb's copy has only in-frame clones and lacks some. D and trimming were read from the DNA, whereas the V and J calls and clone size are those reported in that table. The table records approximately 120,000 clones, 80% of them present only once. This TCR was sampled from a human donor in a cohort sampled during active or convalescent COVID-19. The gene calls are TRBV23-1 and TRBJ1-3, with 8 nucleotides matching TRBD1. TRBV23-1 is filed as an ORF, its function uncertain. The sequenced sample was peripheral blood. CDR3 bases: TGCGCCAGCAGCTCTGACAGGGGAGAAGGAAACACCATATATTTT. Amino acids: CASSSDRGEGNTIYF.